The sequence of this T cell receptor (beta chain) was determined in a study of T cells after somatic rescue of genetic block. TCRdb keeps only in-frame clones here, not all; method: immunoSEQ multiplex PCR. This table has 60,000 to 75,000 clones, under 95% appearing once. The CDR3 runs to 22 residues. V is TRBV21-1 and J is TRBJ2-7; whether TRBD1, the table's D call, matches the DNA was not checked. TRBV21-1 is shown as a pseudogene. Sequences were obtained from peripheral blood mononuclear cells (PBMCs). The sequence came from a man between 40 and 49 years old. As DNA, the CDR3 is TGTGCCAGCAGCAAAGAAAGCAGCAAAGAAAAAGAAGGGGTACAGGGTGCCTACGAGCAGTACTTC. It codes for CASSKESSKEKEGVQGAYEQYF.